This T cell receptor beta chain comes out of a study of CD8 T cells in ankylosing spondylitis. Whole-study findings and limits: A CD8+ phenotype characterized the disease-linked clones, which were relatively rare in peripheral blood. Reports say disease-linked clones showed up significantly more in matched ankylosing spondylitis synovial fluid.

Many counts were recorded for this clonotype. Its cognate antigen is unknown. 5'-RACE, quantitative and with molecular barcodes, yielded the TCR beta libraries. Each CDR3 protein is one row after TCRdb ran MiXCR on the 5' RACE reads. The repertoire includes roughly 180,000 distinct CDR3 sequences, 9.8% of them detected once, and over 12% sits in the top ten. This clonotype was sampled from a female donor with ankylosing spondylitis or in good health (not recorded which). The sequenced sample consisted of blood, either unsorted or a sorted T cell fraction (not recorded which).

This CDR3 reads CASSLGEAGEAFF. CDR3 nucleotide sequence: TGTGCCAGCAGCTTAGGGGAAGCAGGGGAAGCTTTCTTT. The chain employs TRBV7-2 and TRBJ1-1, with TRBD1 as a possible D gene (5 bases). Trimming shortened V by 1 base and J by 8 bases, and 11 bases separated the two germline ends. Looked up from germline, CDR1 is SGHTA and CDR2 is FQGNSA. The length of the CDR3 is 13 residues. Filled out from reference TRBV7-2 and TRBJ1-1, the complete variable domain reads GAGVSQSPSNKVTEKGKDVELRCDPISGHTALYWYRQSLGQGLEFLIYFQGNSAPDKSGLPSDRFSAERTGGSVSTLTIQRTQQEDSAVYLCASSLGEAGEAFFGQGTRLTVV.